This T cell receptor beta chain was captured in a study of Graves' ophthalmopathy and Graves' hyperthyroidism. Germline V gene lookup returns CDR1 SGHAT and CDR2 FQNNGV. V dropped 5 bases and J dropped 7 bases, with 24 bases sitting between them. The CDR3 has 16 residues. TCR beta CDR3 regions were amplified from RNA transcripts. HTBI primers primed a first-round RT-PCR, and a second-round multiplex PCR followed. One entry per CDR3 protein results from TCRdb running MiXCR on the multiplex PCR reads. The sample includes approximately 500,000 distinct CDR3 sequences, 14% seen only once; the top ten take roughly 9.8%. It was on clinical symptoms, serum thyroxine, TRAb, thyroid ultrasound and orbital computed tomography that diagnosis relied. Sampling about 10 ml of fresh peripheral blood provided the PBMCs. Study conclusions and caveats: Forecasting of ophthalmopathy progression by the model achieved approximately 70% sensitivity and roughly 75% specificity. In blood, most expanded thyroid clonotypes above 0.001 frequency were also detected.

This clonotype was detected only a few times. The target antigen is unknown. The clonotype originates from a woman aged 25-40 years with Graves' ophthalmopathy. Sequenced: blood. This chain uses TRBV11-2 with TRBJ2-7; possibly TRBD1 for D (6 bases). CDR3 nucleotides: TGTGCCAGCAGCGCCAGCAGGGGAATCAGCTCCAGGGAGCAGTACTTC. The encoded protein is CASSASRGISSREQYF.